Presented here are 20 T cell receptor beta chains from one specimen sequenced in a study of regulatory T cells in long-lasting Graves disease. This sample's time point: persistent/refractory GD, antithyroid drugs over 5 years with positive TRAb. There was RNA extracted from PBMCs, and the TCR library was made from it. Investigators prepared the TCR beta libraries by applying iRepertoire HTBI primers and Arm-PCR of CDR3 regions. Each CDR3 protein is one row after TCRdb ran MiXCR on the multiplex PCR reads. The table includes 390,000 or so distinct CDR3 sequences, 23% detected once. The specimen was peripheral blood mononuclear cells (PBMCs), collected when the disease was refractory, from a patient treated with antithyroid drugs. Receptors were obtained from a woman between 35 and 50 years old with Graves disease.

This clonotype appeared many times. The rearrangement uses TRBV7-2 and TRBJ2-5, with D perhaps TRBD1 (5 bases). The CDR3 covers 14 residues. Germline V gives CDR1 SGHTA, CDR2 FQGNSA. V lost 3 bases and J 2 bases, leaving 10 bases between the germline ends. The CDR3 loop is CASSFQGGQETQYF. The DNA of the CDR3 is TGTGCCAGCAGCTTTCAGGGTGGTCAAGAGACCCAGTACTTC.

The CDR3 here is CASRAGRTNQPQHF. The CDR3 nucleotides are TGTGCCAGCAGGGCGGGACGGACCAATCAGCCCCAGCATTTT. The gene calls are TRBV27 and TRBJ1-5, with a possible D match to TRBD1 (5 bases). The CDR3 contains 14 residues. The germline V and J ends were trimmed by 6 bases and 3 bases, with 12 bases remaining between them. Germline V gene sequence: CDR1 MNHEY, CDR2 SMNVEV (reference sequence).

With regard to this clonotype: A much larger clone differs by one base, so this may be a read error. The chain is built from TRBV20-1 and TRBJ2-7; D call uncertain. The CDR3 contains 15 residues. Deletions cut 5 bases from V and 1 base from J, with 18 bases between. Germline loops: CDR1 DFQATT, CDR2 SNEGSKA (reference sequence). The CDR3 loop reads CSAPRSSERSYEQYF. CDR3 coding DNA: TGCAGTGCTCCCAGGTCAAGCGAGAGATCCTACGAGCAGTACTTC.

This clonotype has more than one count but fewer than ten. The chain uses TRBV5-1 and TRBJ2-7; D ambiguous. This CDR3 region has 17 residues. Per the germline V gene, CDR1 is SGHRS and CDR2 is YFSETQ. V lost 1 base, J lost 0 bases, and 17 bases lay in between. The CDR3 bases are TGCGCCAGCAGCTTGCGCTCACGGGTCCTCCTCTCCTACGAGCAGTACTTC. This gives the protein CASSLRSRVLLSYEQYF.

This clonotype was recorded many times. CDR3 nucleotides: TGTGCCAGCAGACCTGGACTAGCGGGAGGGCGAGGAGAAGAGCAGTACTTC. Amino acids: CASRPGLAGGRGEEQYF. The chain has TRBV12-3 or TRBV12-4 and TRBJ2-7; 15 bases align to TRBD2. CDR3 length equals 17 residues. J lost 7 bases, V lost 6 bases, and 13 bases had no gene match.

This chain joins TRBV6-5 and TRBJ2-6, with D unclear. CDR1 is MNHEY, CDR2 SVGAGI, per germline. The CDR3 has 16 amino acids. V lost 2 bases and J lost 0, with 8 bases in between. CDR3 protein: CASSYTRSSGANVLTF. The DNA of the CDR3 is TGTGCCAGCAGTTACACCAGAAGCTCTGGGGCCAACGTCCTGACTTTC.

The chain employs TRBV5-4 and TRBJ2-2, with TRBD2 identical over 11 bases. The CDR3 loop spans 16 amino acids. Germline loops: CDR1 SGHNT, CDR2 YYREEE (reference sequence). J lost 5 bases, V lost 4 bases, and 7 bases had no gene match. The chain's CDR3 is CASSGTSGSWTGELFF. CDR3 DNA: TGTGCCAGCAGCGGTACTAGCGGGAGTTGGACCGGGGAGCTGTTTTTT.

Note on this clonotype: This sequence is one base from a far larger clone and is likely a read error. The V call is TRBV6-2 or TRBV6-3, the J call TRBJ1-5, with D unclear. The germline V and J ends were trimmed by 5 bases and 2 bases, with 19 bases remaining between them. Germline CDR1 MNHEY, CDR2 SVGEGT. CDR3 size: 17 residues. In nucleotides, the CDR3 is TGTGCCAGCAGTGGAGCGGTAGGAGATAGGGGCAATCAGCCCCAGCATTTT. It codes for CASSGAVGDRGNQPQHF.

This clonotype was counted ten times or more. The chain is built from TRBV29-1 and TRBJ2-7, with a tentative D call TRBD1 (6 bases). Trimming pared 3 bases from V and 2 bases from J, leaving 11 bases between. Germline V CDR1 and CDR2: SQVTM, ANQGSEA. The CDR3 totals 13 residues. In nucleotides, the CDR3 is TGCAGCGTTGAGCTGGACAGCGCCTACGAGCAGTACTTC. Residues: CSVELDSAYEQYF.

V and J are TRBV19 and TRBJ2-1, with 10 bases aligning to TRBD2. V was pared by 7 bases and J by 0 bases, with 6 bases of the junction left unmatched. This CDR3 contains 16 residues. Germline values: CDR1 LNHDA, CDR2 SQIVND (reference sequence). DNA of the CDR3: TGTGCCAGTATGACCTCTAGCGGGAGCTCCTACAATGAGCAGTTCTTC. Translation: CASMTSSGSSYNEQFF.

This clonotype was seen a handful of times. CDR3 in amino acids: CASSQDLVAETQYF. The CDR3 DNA is TGTGCCAGCAGCCAAGATCTGGTCGCGGAGACCCAGTACTTC. This sequence joins TRBV3-1 and TRBJ2-5; the D is unclear. The germline CDR1 and CDR2 sequences are LGHDT and YNNKEL (reference sequence). The V gene lost 0 bases and the J gene lost 5 bases, with 10 bases spanning the gap. The CDR3 is made up of 14 amino acids.

The CDR3 DNA follows: TGTGCCAGTAGCCAGCCCGGACAGTCCGAAAAACTGTTTTTT. This translates into CASSQPGQSEKLFF. The rearrangement joins TRBV19 to TRBJ1-4, with a weak D call TRBD1 (6 bases). The CDR3 loop spans 14 amino acids. Germline CDR1 LNHDA, CDR2 SQIVND (reference sequence). V was shortened by 6 bases and J by 8 bases, with 16 bases between the two germline ends.

The J gene is TRBJ1-5, the V gene TRBV11-2; the D is unclear. In germline, CDR1 is SGHAT, CDR2 FQNNGV. The CDR3 runs to 16 residues. Trimming removed 5 bases at V and 0 bases at J, with 14 bases between. As DNA, the CDR3 is TGTGCCAGCAGCCCCCGGTCTTTCTATAGCAATCAGCCCCAGCATTTT. Protein: CASSPRSFYSNQPQHF.

This clonotype has at least ten counts. The chain combines TRBV6-1 with TRBJ2-2; D perhaps matches TRBD2 (6 bases). This CDR3 has 16 amino acids. The germline CDR1 and CDR2 sequences are MNHNS and SASEGT. Trimming cost V 7 bases and J 0 bases, with 15 bases left between them. CDR3 nucleotides: TGTGCCAGCACCCTCCGGGAGCGGGCGAACACCGGGGAGCTGTTTTTT. Protein: CASTLRERANTGELFF.

The sample holds many counts of this clonotype. V usage is TRBV6-5 and J usage is TRBJ2-5; TRBD2 matches at 7 bases. CDR3 length: 11 residues. The trim removed 4 bases at V and 7 bases at J, leaving 0 bases unmatched. Per the germline V gene, CDR1 is MNHEY and CDR2 is SVGAGI. The CDR3 bases are TGTGCCAGCAGTTCGGGGGGGACCCAGTACTTC. Its protein product is CASSSGGTQYF.

This chain links TRBV10-3 with TRBJ2-7, with TRBD1 matching 8 bases. The CDR3 consists of 14 residues. Germline V CDR1 and CDR2: ENHRY, SYGVKD. V trimming: 2 bases; J trimming: 7 bases; junction bases outside the gene matches: 7. The CDR3 nucleotides read TGTGCCATCAGTGAGCTTGTCAGGGGGCGGGAGCAGTACTTC. Residues: CAISELVRGREQYF.

The J gene is TRBJ1-5, the V gene TRBV3-1; D is unresolved. CDR3 size: 14 residues. Germline loops: CDR1 LGHDT, CDR2 YNNKEL (reference sequence). Trimming pared 1 base from V and 4 bases from J, leaving 8 bases between. The CDR3 sequence is CASSQGQQNQPQHF. CDR3 in DNA: TGTGCCAGCAGCCAAGGCCAGCAAAATCAGCCCCAGCATTTT.

The gene calls are TRBV20-1 and TRBJ2-3; 7 bases are shared with TRBD2. The V gene's germline CDR1 is DFQATT and CDR2 SNEGSKA (reference sequence). The CDR3 contains 15 residues. V trimming: 2 bases; J trimming: 2 bases; junction bases outside the gene matches: 7. Here the CDR3 DNA reads TGCAGTGCTAGACCTAGCGGACCCGTCACAGATACGCAGTATTTT. As protein: CSARPSGPVTDTQYF.

The J gene is TRBJ2-1, the V gene TRBV5-1, with D unresolved. V was cut by 0 bases and J by 7 bases, with 11 bases left in between. CDR1 SGHRS and CDR2 YFSETQ come from the germline V gene. There are 14 residues in the CDR3. The CDR3 reads CASSLETNSNEQFF. The CDR3 nucleotides read TGCGCCAGCAGCTTGGAGACAAACAGTAATGAGCAGTTCTTC.

The chain uses TRBV11-2 and TRBJ2-7; D may correspond to TRBD1 or TRBD2 (6 bases each). Looked up from germline, CDR1 is SGHAT and CDR2 is FQNNGV. Trimming took off 3 bases at V and 7 bases at J, with 16 bases between the two ends. The CDR3 loop spans 14 amino acids. The CDR3 is CASSFTGGRWEQYF. The CDR3 DNA reads TGTGCCAGCAGCTTTACTGGGGGGCGCTGGGAGCAGTACTTC.